The 24 T cell receptor beta chains below all came from one sample that was sequenced in a study of technical replicates of blood from several donors. Profiling relied on immunoSEQ multiplex PCR, and the TCRdb table lists in-frame clones only, not all of them. The table records 95,000 or so clones, 85% to 95% of them present only once. Sequenced sample: T cells isolated from PBMCs. The origin of the receptors is a human donor in good health.

V gene TRBV15 combines with J gene TRBJ2-7; tentatively, D is TRBD1 (6 bases). Trimming cost V 5 bases and J 2 bases, with 13 bases left between them. This CDR3 spans 14 amino acids. Per the germline V gene, CDR1 is LNHNV and CDR2 is YYDKDF (reference sequence). The CDR3 here is CATSLGTNTYEQYF. The CDR3 DNA is TGTGCCACCAGCTTAGGGACAAATACCTACGAGCAGTACTTC.

The chain recombines TRBV27 with TRBJ2-2; D is ambiguous. This CDR3 is built from 13 residues. The V gene's germline CDR1 is MNHEY and CDR2 SMNVEV (reference sequence). Trimming took 2 bases from V and 4 from J, leaving 5 bases between them. The CDR3 bases are TGTGCCAGCAGTTTAGTCGGCACCGGGGAGCTGTTTTTT. Its protein product is CASSLVGTGELFF.

About this clone: Relative to the germline gene, one junction end is altered; a read error may explain this. The rearrangement links TRBV7-7 to TRBJ2-1, with TRBD1 matching over 10 bases. The CDR3 sequence is 16 residues long. The germline V gene has CDR1 SSHAT and CDR2 FNYEAQ (reference sequence). Here the CDR3 reads CASSLGDRGPYDEQFF. CDR3 coding DNA: TGTGCTAGCAGCTTAGGGGACAGGGGCCCCTACGATGAGCAGTTCTTC.

The chain uses TRBV27 and TRBJ2-7, with 13 bases matching TRBD2. Germline CDR1 is MNHEY and CDR2 is SMNVEV (reference sequence). V was clipped by 6 bases and J by 6 bases; unmatched bases: 8. This CDR3 is 15 amino acids long. DNA for the CDR3: TGTGCCAGCAGACCTGGACTAGCGGGAGCTAGCGAGCAGTACTTC. Amino acid sequence: CASRPGLAGASEQYF.

The gene calls are TRBV6-1 and TRBJ1-5, with D possibly TRBD1 on 6 matching bases. V dropped 3 bases and J dropped 3 bases, with 12 bases sitting between them. This CDR3 is built from 15 residues. The V gene's germline CDR1 is MNHNS and CDR2 SASEGT. The CDR3 sequence: CASSDSGHPNQPQHF. As DNA, the CDR3 is TGTGCCAGCAGTGATTCGGGACATCCCAATCAGCCCCAGCATTTT.

The rearrangement joins TRBV29-1 to TRBJ2-3; D possibly corresponds to TRBD2 (6 bases). The V and J ends lost 6 bases and 4 bases respectively, with 14 bases between them. The CDR3 covers 13 residues. CDR1 and CDR2 (germline): SQVTM, ANQGSEA. CDR3 in DNA: TGCAGCGTGGACTACGAAAGTTCAGATACGCAGTATTTT. This gives the protein CSVDYESSDTQYF.

The V and J genes are TRBV4-1 and TRBJ1-3, with D maybe TRBD1 (5 bases). Deletions cut 3 bases from V and 13 bases from J, with 13 bases between. Germline V gives CDR1 MGHRA, CDR2 YSYEKL. The CDR3 is made up of 12 amino acids. The DNA of the CDR3 is TGCGCCAGCAGCCATTCCGGGGGGATAATATATTTT. Translation gives CASSHSGGIIYF.

The rearrangement links TRBV2 to TRBJ2-3; 9 bases map to TRBD2. Trimming took 4 bases from V and 3 from J; bases not matched to a gene: 8. The CDR3 is 16 amino acids. Germline V lookup: CDR1 SNHLY, CDR2 FYNNEI. The CDR3 reads CASSVKGSGRTDTQYF. CDR3 nucleotide sequence: TGTGCCAGCAGTGTTAAGGGTAGCGGGAGAACAGATACGCAGTATTTT.

The chain employs TRBV4-2 and TRBJ1-5; D might be TRBD1 (6 bases). Germline assignment: CDR1 LGHNA and CDR2 YNFKEQ. The CDR3 is 15 residues long. V was clipped by 3 bases and J by 5 bases, with 14 bases between them. Here the CDR3 reads CASSQVQGSDQPQHF. The CDR3 DNA reads TGTGCCAGCAGCCAGGTTCAGGGGTCGGATCAGCCCCAGCATTTT.

The V call is TRBV11-2, the J call TRBJ1-1, with 8 bases lining up with TRBD1. Germline loops: CDR1 SGHAT, CDR2 FQNNGV. V lost 1 base, J lost 0 bases, and 10 bases stayed unmatched. CDR3 length equals 18 residues. The CDR3 DNA reads as TGTGCCAGCAGCTTAGTAGGGGGACAGGACCTCATGAACACTGAAGCTTTCTTT. This encodes CASSLVGGQDLMNTEAFF. The full variable domain, in which reference TRBV11-2 and TRBJ1-1 provide the parts outside the CDR3, is EAGVAQSPRYKIIEKRQSVAFWCNPISGHATLYWYQQILGQGPKLLIQFQNNGVVDDSQLPKDRFSAERLKGVDSTLKIQPAKLEDSAVYLCASSLVGGQDLMNTEAFFGQGTRLTVV.

The chain couples TRBV30 to TRBJ1-2; 8 positions match TRBD1. With V trimmed by 3 bases and J by 2 bases, 8 bases remained unmatched. The CDR3 is 15 residues long. Per the germline V gene, CDR1 is GTSNPN and CDR2 is SVGIG (reference sequence). The CDR3 here is CAWSALTGANYGYTF. CDR3 bases: TGTGCCTGGAGCGCCCTGACAGGGGCCAACTATGGCTACACCTTC.

This chain joins TRBV9 and TRBJ2-1; 7 positions agree with TRBD1. The germline gives CDR1 SGDLS, CDR2 YYNGEE. With V trimmed by 3 bases and J by 3 bases, 3 bases remained unmatched. The CDR3 covers 14 residues. DNA of the CDR3: TGTGCCAGCAGCGAGGGGGCTAACTACAATGAGCAGTTCTTC. It yields the protein CASSEGANYNEQFF.

As regards this clone: The same CDR3 also results from other DNA sequences found in this sample. The chain has TRBV29-1 and TRBJ2-6, with TRBD1 matching over 7 bases. The CDR3 consists of 15 residues. Looked up from germline, CDR1 is SQVTM and CDR2 is ANQGSEA. The J segment lost 4 bases and the V segment lost 4 bases, leaving 7 bases of the junction unmatched. CDR3 in DNA: TGCAGCGTTGCAAACAGGGGATCAGGGGCCAACGTCCTGACTTTC. This gives the protein CSVANRGSGANVLTF. Full variable domain (rest looked up from reference TRBV29-1 and TRBJ2-6): SAVISQKPSRDICQRGTSLTIQCQVDSQVTMMFWYRQQPGQSLTLIATANQGSEATYESGFVIDKFPISRPNLTFSTLTVSNMSPEDSSIYLCSVANRGSGANVLTFGAGSRLTVL.

The rearrangement links TRBV4-3 to TRBJ2-7; TRBD1 aligns across 8 bases. The CDR3 is 15 amino acids. CDR1 and CDR2 (germline): LGHNA, YSLEER. The ends lost 0 bases at V and 4 bases at J; junction bases unmatched: 5. The DNA of the CDR3 is TGCGCCAGCAGCCAAGATTGGGACAGGCTATACGAGCAGTACTTC. Amino acid sequence: CASSQDWDRLYEQYF.

This clone was picked up one time. The chain couples TRBV5-1 to TRBJ2-1, with TRBD1 matching 7 bases. The CDR3 loop spans 13 amino acids. Germline V CDR1 and CDR2: SGHRS, YFSETQ. V lost 5 bases and J lost 6; bases outside the gene matches: 5. CDR3 DNA: TGCGCCAGCAGGGGGACAGCTGGCAATGAGCAGTTCTTC. Its protein product is CASRGTAGNEQFF.

J is TRBJ1-1 and V is TRBV29-1; D perhaps matches TRBD1 (5 bases). V was pared by 8 bases and J by 2 bases, with 12 bases between. The CDR3 spans 12 residues. From germline, CDR1 is SQVTM and CDR2 ANQGSEA. The CDR3 loop is CSTDRGNTEAFF. CDR3 bases: TGCAGCACCGACAGAGGAAACACTGAAGCTTTCTTT.

This chain connects TRBV5-4 to TRBJ2-7, with D tentatively TRBD1 (6 bases). V lost 9 bases and J 6 bases, leaving 13 bases between the germline ends. The CDR3 contains 11 residues. Germline V gives CDR1 SGHNT, CDR2 YYREEE (reference sequence). The CDR3 nucleotides are TGTGCCACCCGACAGGCAGGCGAGCAGTACTTC. This translates into CATRQAGEQYF. The entire variable domain, with the rest obtained from reference TRBV5-4 and TRBJ2-7, is as follows: ETGVTQSPTHLIKTRGQQVTLRCSSQSGHNTVSWYQQALGQGPQFIFQYYREEENGRGNFPPRFSGLQFPNYSSELNVNALELDDSALYLCATRQAGEQYFGPGTRLTVT.

CDR3 region: CASSPPGQGNEQFF. The DNA for the CDR3 is TGTGCCAGCAGCCCACCGGGACAGGGCAATGAGCAGTTCTTC. The V and J genes are TRBV16 and TRBJ2-1; 9 bases align to TRBD1. The CDR3 sequence is 14 residues long. Germline V gene lookup returns CDR1 KGHSY and CDR2 FQNENV. Trimming took 4 bases from V and 6 from J; bases not matched to a gene: 4.

V is TRBV5-5 and J is TRBJ1-4, with D unclear. Trimming removed 4 bases from V and 0 bases from J, with 10 bases in between. The CDR3 runs 15 residues. Germline V CDR1 and CDR2: SGHKS, YYEKEE (reference sequence). The CDR3 loop is CASSIGLSTNEKLFF. The CDR3 coding sequence is TGTGCCAGCAGCATCGGACTGTCAACTAATGAAAAACTGTTTTTT.

The chain links TRBV28 to TRBJ2-2; TRBD2 agrees at 8 bases. The germline gives CDR1 MDHEN, CDR2 SYDVKM. V gave up 4 bases and J gave up 1 base; unmatched junction bases: 8. CDR3 length equals 17 residues. CDR3 in amino acids: CASSSLGAGGNTGELFF. CDR3 bases: TGTGCCAGCAGTTCCCTAGGGGCGGGAGGGAACACCGGGGAGCTGTTTTTT.

The chain joins TRBV28 to TRBJ2-2, with D possibly TRBD2 on 6 matching bases. The V gene's germline CDR1 is MDHEN and CDR2 SYDVKM. The CDR3 has 16 residues. Trimming cost V 6 bases and J 7 bases, with 21 bases left between them. The CDR3 is CASSFARWGDDGELFF. CDR3 DNA: TGTGCCAGCAGCTTCGCAAGATGGGGGGACGACGGGGAGCTGTTTTTT.

The chain has TRBV28 and TRBJ1-1; D gene ambiguous. The length of the CDR3 is 17 residues. Germline assignment: CDR1 MDHEN and CDR2 SYDVKM. The germline V and J ends were trimmed by 5 bases and 0 bases, with 19 bases remaining between them. Here the CDR3 DNA reads TGTGCCAGCAGTACTCCCGCCCCCGGGAGCGTGAACACTGAAGCTTTCTTT. This translates into CASSTPAPGSVNTEAFF.

In regard to this clone: A read error may account for a junction end that differs from germline. The chain combines TRBV2 with TRBJ2-7; 7 bases agree with TRBD1. CDR1 SNHLY and CDR2 FYNNEI come from the germline V gene. This CDR3 spans 14 amino acids. This CDR3 reads CASREDRVSYEQYF. The CDR3 nucleotides read TGTGCCAGCAGGGAAGACAGGGTCTCCTACGAGCAGTACTTC.

V gene TRBV18 combines with J gene TRBJ2-6; D is unresolved. This CDR3 contains 14 residues. Trimming cost V 10 bases and J 0 bases, with 10 bases left between them. The germline V gene encodes CDR1 KGHSH and CDR2 LQKENI. Here the CDR3 DNA reads TGTGCCACCACTCTTACCTCTGGGGCCAACGTCCTGACTTTC. Its translation: CATTLTSGANVLTF.